The 28 T cell receptor beta chains below were found in one sample sequenced in a study of shared clonotypes between healthy human individuals. The method was immunoSEQ multiplex PCR; TCRdb's version includes in-frame clones alone and lacks a portion of them. This table holds hundreds of thousands of clones, just over 75% found once. What was sequenced was PBMCs. These receptors were taken from a woman between 40 and 55 years old in good health. Some clones in this sample may be carry-over from other donors' samples.

The chain has TRBV5-4 and TRBJ2-7, with 13 positions matching TRBD2. The CDR3 is 16 amino acids. Trimming cost V 3 bases and J 4 bases; bases outside gene matches: 7. Germline-derived CDR1 and CDR2 are SGHNT and YYREEE (reference sequence). The CDR3 loop is CASSSPGLAGSYEQYF. As DNA, the CDR3 is TGTGCCAGCAGCTCCCCGGGACTAGCGGGATCGTACGAGCAGTACTTC. The whole variable domain, remainder taken from reference TRBV5-4 and TRBJ2-7, is ETGVTQSPTHLIKTRGQQVTLRCSSQSGHNTVSWYQQALGQGPQFIFQYYREEENGRGNFPPRFSGLQFPNYSSELNVNALELDDSALYLCASSSPGLAGSYEQYFGPGTRLTVT.

The chain carries TRBV5-1 and TRBJ2-3; 9 bases agree with TRBD2. The V segment lost 0 bases and the J segment 6 bases; nucleotides outside the gene matches: 23. CDR1 and CDR2 from the germline V gene are SGHRS and YFSETQ. This CDR3 is built from 21 residues. This CDR3 reads CASSLGGQMITFVAGDDTQYF. The CDR3 DNA sequence: TGCGCCAGCAGCTTGGGCGGTCAGATGATAACCTTTGTAGCGGGAGATGATACGCAGTATTTT.

This sequence joins TRBV19 and TRBJ2-1; D is tentatively TRBD1 or TRBD2 (5 bases each). The germline V and J ends were trimmed by 3 bases and 0 bases, with 18 bases remaining between them. The CDR3 totals 18 residues. Germline CDR1 and CDR2: LNHDA and SQIVND (reference sequence). In nucleotides, the CDR3 is TGTGCCAGTAGTATTGAGCAGGGAGACCAAAGCTCCTACAATGAGCAGTTCTTC. It yields the protein CASSIEQGDQSSYNEQFF. Using reference TRBV19 and TRBJ2-1 for the parts outside the CDR3, the full variable domain is DGGITQSPKYLFRKEGQNVTLSCEQNLNHDAMYWYRQDPGQGLRLIYYSQIVNDFQKGDIAEGYSVSREKKESFPLTVTSAQKNPTAFYLCASSIEQGDQSSYNEQFFGPGTRLTVL.

V gene TRBV28 combines with J gene TRBJ2-3, with D hard to call. There are 12 residues in the CDR3. The germline V gene has CDR1 MDHEN and CDR2 SYDVKM. The V gene lost 7 bases and the J gene lost 2 bases, with 7 bases spanning the gap. The CDR3 DNA sequence: TGTGCCAGCAAGGTGACCACAGATACGCAGTATTTT. Its protein is CASKVTTDTQYF.

This clone has a handful of counts. The chain is built from TRBV2 and TRBJ2-5; D gene uncertain. V was pared by 1 base and J by 5 bases, with 8 bases between. From germline, CDR1 is SNHLY and CDR2 FYNNEI. The CDR3 consists of 13 residues. The CDR3 loop reads CASSEGRDETQYF. The DNA of the CDR3 is TGTGCCAGCAGTGAAGGTCGCGACGAGACCCAGTACTTC.

The gene calls are TRBV4-3 and TRBJ1-5; D may be TRBD1 (5 bases). V was shortened by 0 bases and J by 3 bases, with 15 bases between the two germline ends. This CDR3 has 17 amino acids. Germline V gene data show CDR1 as LGHNA and CDR2 as YSLEER. CDR3 bases: TGCGCCAGCAGCCAAGAACCTCTGGGCAGGGACAATCAGCCCCAGCATTTT. Protein: CASSQEPLGRDNQPQHF.

The chain uses TRBV2 and TRBJ1-1, with D perhaps matching TRBD1 (5 bases). The CDR3 length is 14 residues. The germline gives CDR1 SNHLY, CDR2 FYNNEI. The V gene lost 8 bases and the J gene lost 7 bases, with 20 bases spanning the gap. The CDR3 spells CASLFRDHRNEAFF. In DNA, the CDR3 is TGTGCCAGCCTATTCCGGGACCACCGTAATGAAGCTTTCTTT.

This rearrangement joins TRBV11-2 to TRBJ2-7; the match to TRBD1 covers 7 bases. J lost 6 bases, V lost 5 bases, and 13 bases had no gene match. The germline gives CDR1 SGHAT, CDR2 FQNNGV. The CDR3 is made up of 15 amino acids. CDR3 nucleotides: TGTGCCAGCAGCGGGCACAGGGGCCGCTTGGGCGAGCAGTACTTC. Its protein product is CASSGHRGRLGEQYF.

As regards this clone: Other nucleotide sequences in the sample specify the same CDR3. The genes are TRBV5-1 and TRBJ2-3, with 8 nucleotides matching TRBD2. The V gene's germline CDR1 is SGHRS and CDR2 YFSETQ. The CDR3 has 13 amino acids. V shed 7 bases and J 0 bases; nucleotides not matched to a gene: 1. CDR3 in DNA: TGCGCCAGCTCTAGCGGGAGCACAGATACGCAGTATTTT. This codes for CASSSGSTDTQYF.

This clone was picked up one time. This sample includes further DNA sequences coding for the same CDR3. V gene TRBV7-9 combines with J gene TRBJ2-2, with D hard to call. V was cut by 5 bases and J by 3 bases, with 4 bases left in between. The CDR3 has 12 amino acids. Germline V lookup: CDR1 SEHNR, CDR2 FQNEAQ (reference sequence). CDR3 nucleotide sequence: TGTGCCAGCAGCAGAGACACCGGGGAGCTGTTTTTT. This translates into CASSRDTGELFF.

A word on this clone: The sample carries other DNA sequences with the same CDR3. The V and J genes are TRBV18 and TRBJ1-5, with no clear D. This CDR3 is built from 14 residues. V was trimmed by 0 bases and J by 2 bases, leaving 5 bases between them. Per the germline V gene, CDR1 is KGHSH and CDR2 is LQKENI. The CDR3 nucleotides read TGTGCCAGCTCACCACCTGGCGGCAATCAGCCCCAGCATTTT. Its protein product is CASSPPGGNQPQHF.

This chain connects TRBV7-9 to TRBJ2-4; D might be TRBD2 (6 bases). CDR1 is SEHNR and CDR2 is FQNEAQ in the germline V gene (reference sequence). The CDR3 is 16 residues long. V dropped 1 base and J dropped 6 bases, with 16 bases sitting between them. The CDR3 nucleotides are TGTGCCAGCAGCTTAGGGCTTGGGGGGATAGGAAACATTCAGTACTTC. Translating gives CASSLGLGGIGNIQYF. The variable domain in full, with the rest retrieved from reference TRBV7-9 and TRBJ2-4, is DTGVSQNPRHKITKRGQNVTFRCDPISEHNRLYWYRQTLGQGPEFLTYFQNEAQLEKSRLLSDRFSAERPKGSFSTLEIQRTEQGDSAMYLCASSLGLGGIGNIQYFGAGTRLSVL.

This clone appeared a single time. The V and J genes are TRBV5-1 and TRBJ2-7, with D unresolved. The CDR3 totals 12 residues. The V and J ends lost 1 base and 5 bases respectively, with 7 bases between them. Germline V CDR1 and CDR2: SGHRS, YFSETQ. The CDR3 DNA follows: TGCGCCAGCAGCTTGTCGTGGGACGAGCAGTACTTC. This gives the protein CASSLSWDEQYF.

This clone was counted a few times. The rearrangement uses TRBV11-2 and TRBJ1-4, with D maybe TRBD1 (6 bases). Germline V gene data show CDR1 as SGHAT and CDR2 as FQNNGV. The CDR3 spans 15 residues. With 4 bases removed from V and 6 bases from J, the gap between germline ends came to 15 bases. The CDR3 region is CASSSRGGGDEKLFF. The DNA for the CDR3 is TGTGCCAGCAGCTCCCGGGGAGGGGGGGATGAAAAACTGTTTTTT.

This chain connects TRBV28 to TRBJ1-2, with TRBD1 matching over 7 bases. The CDR3 loop spans 16 amino acids. Germline lookup yields CDR1 MDHEN and CDR2 SYDVKM. Trimming removed 8 bases from V and 4 bases from J; junction bases left unmatched: 16. The CDR3 nucleotides are TGTGCCAGCGGCGGACCAGGGAGGGGGCATGGCTATGGCTACACCTTC. It yields the protein CASGGPGRGHGYGYTF.

This clone came up a few times. In the same sample, other DNA sequences code for this CDR3. The J gene is TRBJ2-3, the V gene TRBV6-6; D ambiguous. The germline V gene has CDR1 MNHNY and CDR2 SVGAGI (reference sequence). CDR3 length: 14 residues. V lost 3 bases and J lost 3, with 10 bases in between. The CDR3 sequence is CASSYGADTDTQYF. In DNA form, the CDR3 reads TGTGCCAGCAGTTATGGCGCAGATACAGATACGCAGTATTTT.

CDR3 bases: TGTGCCAGCAGCTTAGGGCACGCCGAATTGTACGAGCAGTACTTC. This gives the protein CASSLGHAELYEQYF. The rearrangement links TRBV7-9 to TRBJ2-7; D gene uncertain. The V gene's germline CDR1 is SEHNR and CDR2 FQNEAQ (reference sequence). CDR3 length: 15 amino acids. With 1 base removed from V and 4 bases from J, the gap between germline ends came to 14 bases.

The V call is TRBV4-2, the J call TRBJ2-6; D possibly matches TRBD1 or TRBD2 (6 bases each). Trimming shortened V by 5 bases and J by 3 bases, and 8 bases separated the two germline ends. The CDR3 covers 14 residues. The germline gives CDR1 LGHNA, CDR2 YNFKEQ. The CDR3 DNA is TGTGCCAGCAGCAGGGGGGATGGGGCCAACGTCCTGACTTTC. As protein: CASSRGDGANVLTF.

Note on this clone: The same CDR3 can be traced to other DNA sequences in this sample. The chain uses TRBV10-3 and TRBJ2-5; D is uncertain. Trimming took 4 bases from V and 5 from J, leaving 8 bases between them. The CDR3 contains 12 residues. Germline-derived CDR1 and CDR2 are ENHRY and SYGVKD. The CDR3, as DNA: TGTGCCATCAGTGTCCTAGGCGAGACCCAGTACTTC. Translation gives CAISVLGETQYF.

This clone was observed a handful of times. J is TRBJ2-4 and V is TRBV27; a weak D match, TRBD1 (6 bases). The CDR3 runs to 17 residues. CDR1 and CDR2 (germline): MNHEY, SMNVEV (reference sequence). The germline V and J ends were trimmed by 4 bases and 1 base, with 17 bases remaining between them. The CDR3 DNA follows: TGTGCCAGCAGTTCCATCTACAGGGATATGGCCAAAAACATTCAGTACTTC. This encodes CASSSIYRDMAKNIQYF.

The rearrangement links TRBV28 to TRBJ2-5; 10 bases are a match to TRBD2. The CDR3 spans 17 residues. The J segment lost 5 bases and the V segment lost 2 bases, leaving 11 bases of the junction unmatched. CDR1 is MDHEN, CDR2 SYDVKM, per germline. The CDR3 DNA reads TGTGCCAGCAGTTTAGGCCTGAGCGGGAGGGCCGATGAGACCCAGTACTTC. It specifies CASSLGLSGRADETQYF. The full variable domain, completed using reference TRBV28 and TRBJ2-5, is DVKVTQSSRYLVKRTGEKVFLECVQDMDHENMFWYRQDPGLGLRLIYFSYDVKMKEKGDIPEGYSVSREKKERFSLILESASTNQTSMYLCASSLGLSGRADETQYFGPGTRLLVL.

This clone showed up just once. The chain carries TRBV9 and TRBJ2-1; possible D gene TRBD2, 6 bases. Looked up from germline, CDR1 is SGDLS and CDR2 is YYNGEE. The CDR3 is 16 amino acids. Between the trimmed V and J ends, which lost 3 bases and 0 bases, there was a span of 13 bases. DNA for the CDR3: TGTGCCAGCAGCGCAGGGACTGCCTACTCCTACAATGAGCAGTTCTTC. It codes for CASSAGTAYSYNEQFF.

The V call is TRBV28, the J call TRBJ2-7; unclear D gene. CDR1 and CDR2 from the germline V gene are MDHEN and SYDVKM. V was pared by 2 bases and J by 2 bases, with 19 bases between. This CDR3 contains 17 residues. CDR3 bases: TGTGCCAGCAGTTTACCCCCCTACAGCGTTCCCCCCTACGAGCAGTACTTC. It codes for CASSLPPYSVPPYEQYF.

The chain employs TRBV11-2 and TRBJ1-1, with TRBD1 matching 7 bases. The J segment lost 11 bases and the V segment lost 3 bases, leaving 9 bases of the junction unmatched. CDR3 length equals 13 residues. The germline gives CDR1 SGHAT, CDR2 FQNNGV. The CDR3: CASSFTGVTDAFF. In nucleotides, the CDR3 is TGTGCCAGCAGCTTTACAGGGGTAACAGATGCTTTCTTT.

This chain connects TRBV30 to TRBJ2-7; the D gene is possibly TRBD1 (6 bases). This CDR3 region has 14 residues. Looked up from germline, CDR1 is GTSNPN and CDR2 is SVGIG (reference sequence). Trimming took off 5 bases at V and 2 bases at J, with 16 bases between the two ends. The CDR3 DNA follows: TGTGCCTGGCGGACAGCCGAATTTACCTACGAGCAGTACTTC. This codes for CAWRTAEFTYEQYF.

The CDR3: CASSLSSTGGELFF. The CDR3 DNA is TGTGCCAGCAGCTTATCCAGCACTGGCGGGGAGCTGTTTTTT. The V gene is TRBV7-9, the J gene TRBJ2-2; no firm D call. There are 14 residues in the CDR3. CDR1 is SEHNR, CDR2 FQNEAQ, per germline (reference sequence). Trimming removed 2 bases from V and 7 bases from J, with 11 bases in between.

This clone was counted a single time. The gene calls are TRBV6-6 and TRBJ2-2; TRBD1 agrees at 11 bases. J lost 7 bases, V lost 7 bases, and 8 bases had no gene match. The germline V gene encodes CDR1 MNHNY and CDR2 SVGAGI (reference sequence). The CDR3 consists of 15 residues. DNA for the CDR3: TGTGCCAGCACAGGACAGGGGGCGATTGGCGGGGAGCTGTTTTTT. Translated, it gives CASTGQGAIGGELFF.

The sample holds a few counts of this clone. The chain employs TRBV5-6 and TRBJ2-3; D is unclear. The germline V gene has CDR1 SGHDT and CDR2 YYEEEE. Trimming stripped 4 bases from V and 2 bases from J, with 8 bases between. The CDR3 length is 13 residues. CDR3 residues: CASSPLTTDTQYF. The CDR3, as DNA: TGTGCCAGCAGCCCACTCACCACAGATACGCAGTATTTT.